This T cell receptor beta chain was sequenced in a study of Tregs in tolerant kidney transplant recipients. Study-level points and caveats: Nucleotide sequences could not be compared across some patients' samples due to primer changes. Expanding Tregs on activated donor B cells appeared to best identify donor-specific TCRbeta clones. No direct test of biological reproducibility was done here.

Related graft donors supplied nonmyeloablative bone marrow transplants, and mixed chimerism was transient. CD4+CD25+CD127- Tregs, CD4+CD25- non-Tregs, CD4 and CD8 cells were sorted. Only in-frame clones appear in the TCRdb table, and some are missing; sequencing was by immunoSEQ multiplex PCR. This repertoire comprises under 30,000 clones; its ten largest clones make up approximately 4.1%. On this clone itself: What it binds is unknown. The read is 3 residues too short to cover the CDR3 end, so that end is filled in from the germline J gene.

CDR3 size: 16 residues. Looked up from germline, CDR1 is GTSNPN and CDR2 is SVGIG (reference sequence). The ends lost 3 bases at V and 3 bases at J; junction bases unmatched: 7. The receptor comes from a human patient who received a combined kidney and bone marrow transplant. Some of these T cells may belong to the graft donor. This rearrangement joins TRBV30 to TRBJ1-6, with 8 nucleotides matching TRBD1. Sample: CD4+ T cells from blood (PBMCs), taken 6 months after the transplant. The CDR3: CAWSLMDRDYNSPLHF. Incomplete CDR3 DNA: TGTGCCTGGAGCCTGATGGACAGGGACTATAATTCACCC.